The 27 T cell receptor beta chains below were found in one sample sequenced in a study of CD8 T cells in Susac syndrome. Reverse transcription of 0.5 to 1 ug RNA was performed with random hexamers. TCRdb analysed the immunoSEQ multiplex PCR reads with MiXCR anew, one entry per CDR3 protein. This table has about 110,000 distinct CDR3 sequences, roughly 94% appearing once. Sequencing input: CD8+ T cells from PBMCs. The receptor source for this set is a human donor with Susac syndrome.

The chain recombines TRBV4-3 with TRBJ2-1; TRBD2 aligns across 11 bases. This CDR3 is built from 15 residues. The germline CDR1 and CDR2 sequences are LGHNA and YSLEER. Unmatched junction bases numbered 2, after V lost 3 bases and J lost 4 bases. As DNA, the CDR3 is TGCGCCAGCAGCCAGCTAGCGGGGGGTTACAATGAGCAGTTCTTC. This translates into CASSQLAGGYNEQFF.

V and J are TRBV6-5 and TRBJ2-2; TRBD1 aligns across 12 bases. The CDR3 has 16 amino acids. V was pared by 0 bases and J by 6 bases, with 2 bases of the junction left unmatched. Per the germline V gene, CDR1 is MNHEY and CDR2 is SVGAGI. CDR3 sequence: CASSYSGTGGSGELFF. The CDR3 DNA follows: TGTGCCAGCAGTTACTCCGGGACAGGGGGCTCCGGGGAGCTGTTTTTT.

V gene TRBV7-2 combines with J gene TRBJ2-3; no clear D. V shed 2 bases and J shed 6 bases, with 6 bases lying between them. There are 12 residues in the CDR3. Germline V gene data show CDR1 as SGHTA and CDR2 as FQGNSA. CDR3 nucleotides: TGTGCCAGCAGCTTACCGGTGGATACGCAGTATTTT. The encoded protein is CASSLPVDTQYF.

The rearrangement joins TRBV6-4 to TRBJ1-5; 7 bases match TRBD1. The CDR3 loop spans 13 amino acids. The germline V gene encodes CDR1 MRHNA and CDR2 SNTAGT. The V segment lost 4 bases and the J segment 4 bases; nucleotides outside the gene matches: 1. The CDR3, as DNA: TGTGCCAGCAGTGCGACAGGGAATCAGCCCCAGCATTTT. Residues: CASSATGNQPQHF.

CDR3 DNA: TGTGCCAGCAGCGTAGCTACGCGACCGAGGGCTTTCTTT. Protein: CASSVATRPRAFF. J is TRBJ1-1 and V is TRBV9, with unresolved D. The CDR3 loop spans 13 amino acids. Per germline, CDR1 SGDLS and CDR2 YYNGEE. Trimming stripped 0 bases from V and 11 bases from J, with 14 bases between.

The chain links TRBV14 to TRBJ1-1; 8 bases match TRBD1. Germline-derived CDR1 and CDR2 are SGHDN and FVKESK. The CDR3 consists of 13 residues. V lost 10 bases and J lost 3; bases outside the gene matches: 7. Here the CDR3 DNA reads TGTGCCACCATTCAGGGGGCGGACACTGAAGCTTTCTTT. Translating it yields CATIQGADTEAFF. The entire variable domain, with the rest obtained from reference TRBV14 and TRBJ1-1, is as follows: EAGVTQFPSHSVIEKGQTVTLRCDPISGHDNLYWYRRVMGKEIKFLLHFVKESKQDESGMPNNRFLAERTGGTYSTLKVQPAELEDSGVYFCATIQGADTEAFFGQGTRLTVV.

The chain carries TRBV5-6 and TRBJ2-1; no definite D call. CDR3 length equals 12 residues. The V end lost 4 bases, the J end lost 6 bases, and 8 bases lay between the germline ends. Germline CDR1 and CDR2: SGHDT and YYEEEE. The CDR3 DNA reads TGTGCCAGCAGCCCTCTCAGCAATGAGCAGTTCTTC. Amino acid sequence: CASSPLSNEQFF. Using reference TRBV5-6 and TRBJ2-1 for the parts outside the CDR3, the full variable domain is DAGVTQSPTHLIKTRGQQVTLRCSPKSGHDTVSWYQQALGQGPQFIFQYYEEEERQRGNFPDRFSGHQFPNYSSELNVNALLLGDSALYLCASSPLSNEQFFGPGTRLTVL.

The chain has TRBV4-1 and TRBJ2-3; 11 positions match TRBD2. Germline V gene lookup returns CDR1 MGHRA and CDR2 YSYEKL. The CDR3 consists of 16 residues. Germline trimming cut 3 bases from V and 3 bases from J; bases unmatched to any gene: 5. CDR3 sequence (DNA): TGCGCCAGCAGCCATTCTAGCGGGGGGCGAACAGATACGCAGTATTTT. As protein: CASSHSSGGRTDTQYF.

The chain carries TRBV5-6 and TRBJ2-2; D is uncertain. CDR1 and CDR2 (germline): SGHDT, YYEEEE. The length of the CDR3 is 13 residues. V was trimmed by 4 bases and J by 4 bases, leaving 8 bases between them. The CDR3 region has the DNA TGTGCCAGCAGCCAACTATCCACCGGGGAGCTGTTTTTT. As protein: CASSQLSTGELFF.

The CDR3 loop is CASSQKGGGLEQFF. In DNA form, the CDR3 reads TGCGCCAGCAGCCAAAAGGGGGGAGGTCTTGAGCAGTTCTTC. The gene calls are TRBV4-3 and TRBJ2-1; D tentatively fits TRBD1 or TRBD2 (6 bases each). Germline CDR1 reads LGHNA; CDR2 reads YSLEER. Trimming left V 2 bases short and J 9 bases short, with 14 bases between. This CDR3 is 14 amino acids long.

The chain employs TRBV7-8 and TRBJ1-2, with 9 bases identical to TRBD1. Germline assignment: CDR1 SGHVS and CDR2 FQNEAQ. The V and J ends lost 5 bases and 0 bases, in that order; junction bases with no gene match: 7. The CDR3 runs 16 residues. The CDR3, as DNA: TGTGCCAGCAGCCCATGGACAGGGGCTTCTAACTATGGCTACACCTTC. This sequence encodes CASSPWTGASNYGYTF.

The chain combines TRBV12-3 or TRBV12-4 with TRBJ2-7; TRBD1 matches at 9 bases. Losses at the gene ends were 6 bases for V and 7 bases for J; bases not matched to a gene: 7. The CDR3 runs to 13 residues. This chain's CDR3 is CASSPGTGMEQYF. The CDR3, as DNA: TGTGCCAGCAGCCCCGGGACAGGGATGGAGCAGTACTTC.

This clonotype has just one count. The genes are TRBV12-3 or TRBV12-4 and TRBJ1-2; D ambiguous. This CDR3 contains 13 residues. V lost 2 bases and J 3 bases, leaving 7 bases between the germline ends. The CDR3 region is CASSLRQDYGYTF. In DNA, the CDR3 is TGTGCCAGCAGTTTAAGGCAGGACTATGGCTACACCTTC.

The chain employs TRBV10-3 and TRBJ2-4; 9 bases map to TRBD1. The V segment lost 8 bases and the J segment 8 bases; nucleotides outside the gene matches: 7. Germline lookup yields CDR1 ENHRY and CDR2 SYGVKD. This CDR3 contains 13 residues. For the CDR3, the DNA is TGTGCCATCCGGGACAGGGAGGCGGACATTCAGTACTTC. Residues: CAIRDREADIQYF.

CDR3 bases: TGCGCCAGCAGCCCAACCGGGACAGTGGGCAATGAGCAGTTCTTC. This codes for CASSPTGTVGNEQFF. This rearrangement joins TRBV4-1 to TRBJ2-1, with 7 bases aligning to TRBD1. V lost 4 bases, J lost 6 bases, and 9 bases stayed unmatched. The V gene's germline CDR1 is MGHRA and CDR2 YSYEKL. This CDR3 spans 15 amino acids.

This sequence joins TRBV13 and TRBJ1-2, with unresolved D. V shed 1 base and J shed 7 bases, with 7 bases lying between them. Germline CDR1 PRHDT, CDR2 FYEKMQ (reference sequence). The CDR3 consists of 12 residues. The CDR3, as DNA: TGTGCCAGCAGCTTAGAAGATACTGGCTACACCTTC. Its translation is CASSLEDTGYTF.

CDR3 nucleotides: TGTGCCAGCAGTCCAAACGACAGTGAAGCTTTCTTT. It codes for CASSPNDSEAFF. This chain links TRBV9 with TRBJ1-1; D is possibly TRBD1 (5 bases). V was shortened by 5 bases and J by 7 bases, with 12 bases between the two germline ends. Germline V CDR1 and CDR2: SGDLS, YYNGEE. This CDR3 is built from 12 residues.

This clonotype occurred a few times. This chain connects TRBV29-1 to TRBJ2-5; the D gene could be TRBD1 or TRBD2 (5 bases each). The CDR3 loop spans 12 amino acids. Germline V lookup: CDR1 SQVTM, CDR2 ANQGSEA. The ends were cut back, 3 bases at V and 4 bases at J, with 9 bases in the middle. CDR3 DNA: TGCAGCGTTGATTGGGACGGAGAGACCCAGTACTTC. Amino acid sequence: CSVDWDGETQYF.

The genes are TRBV16 and TRBJ2-1; 12 nucleotides line up with TRBD2. V gave up 10 bases and J gave up 8 bases; unmatched junction bases: 6. The CDR3 contains 13 residues. Germline V gene sequence: CDR1 KGHSY, CDR2 FQNENV. The CDR3 region has the DNA TGTGCCACCCGGACTAGCGGGGTGGATGAGCAGTTCTTC. Translated, it gives CATRTSGVDEQFF.

The J gene is TRBJ2-7, the V gene TRBV27; 12 nucleotides line up with TRBD1. Germline CDR1 MNHEY, CDR2 SMNVEV (reference sequence). The CDR3 sequence is 15 residues long. V shed 6 bases and J 4 bases; nucleotides not matched to a gene: 7. This CDR3 is CASSRGTGGYYEQYF. The DNA of the CDR3 is TGTGCCAGCAGCCGCGGGACAGGGGGCTATTACGAGCAGTACTTC.

The V call is TRBV5-5, the J call TRBJ2-1; D gene uncertain. Trimming removed 0 bases at V and 14 bases at J, with 12 bases between. From germline, CDR1 is SGHKS and CDR2 YYEKEE (reference sequence). The CDR3 loop spans 12 amino acids. The CDR3 loop reads CASSLDLKLEFF. CDR3 DNA: TGTGCCAGCAGCTTGGACCTGAAACTTGAGTTCTTC.

In DNA, the CDR3 is TGTGCCAGCAGCGGCTCGGACAGGGACCAAGAGACCCAGTACTTC. Translating it yields CASSGSDRDQETQYF. The V gene is TRBV7-9, the J gene TRBJ2-5; 8 nucleotides match TRBD1. V lost 5 bases to trimming and J lost 0 bases; unmatched junction nucleotides: 5. Germline V gives CDR1 SEHNR, CDR2 FQNEAQ (reference sequence). The CDR3 spans 15 residues.

V usage is TRBV12-3 or TRBV12-4 and J usage is TRBJ2-3; D remains ambiguous. The CDR3 totals 12 residues. Trimming cost V 5 bases and J 6 bases, with 9 bases left between them. The CDR3 DNA is TGTGCCAGCAGTCCCACTCAGGATACGCAGTATTTT. Encoded protein: CASSPTQDTQYF.

The chain employs TRBV3-1 and TRBJ2-4, with TRBD1 matching 7 bases. Germline V gene lookup returns CDR1 LGHDT and CDR2 YNNKEL (reference sequence). V dropped 4 bases and J dropped 6; count of bases not matched to a gene: 0. CDR3 length: 12 residues. Written as DNA, the CDR3 is TGTGCCAGCAGCCCAGGGGGAAACATTCAGTACTTC. Amino acids: CASSPGGNIQYF.

This chain joins TRBV9 and TRBJ2-2; 7 bases are a match to TRBD2. The CDR3 sequence is 14 residues long. J gave up 7 bases and V 4 bases, and 7 bases lay outside the gene matches. CDR1 and CDR2 (germline): SGDLS, YYNGEE. CDR3 region: CASSPGLEGGELFF. The CDR3 coding sequence is TGTGCCAGCAGCCCCGGACTAGAGGGCGGGGAGCTGTTTTTT.

This clonotype has a single count. The junction differs from germline at one of its ends, possibly a read error. The chain has TRBV2 and TRBJ2-5; 11 bases map to TRBD2. CDR3 size: 13 residues. Per the germline V gene, CDR1 is SNHLY and CDR2 is FYNNEI. This CDR3 reads CASSEASGGRGDF. For the CDR3, the DNA is TGTGCCAGCAGTGAGGCTAGCGGGGGGCGCGGGGACTTC.

The chain joins TRBV7-9 to TRBJ1-5; 10 bases line up with TRBD1. Trimming removed 5 bases from V and 7 bases from J; junction bases left unmatched: 5. The CDR3 covers 14 residues. In germline, CDR1 is SEHNR, CDR2 FQNEAQ (reference sequence). The DNA for the CDR3 is TGTGCCAGCAGCGCCGGGACAGGGGCGCAGCCCCAGCATTTT. This sequence encodes CASSAGTGAQPQHF.